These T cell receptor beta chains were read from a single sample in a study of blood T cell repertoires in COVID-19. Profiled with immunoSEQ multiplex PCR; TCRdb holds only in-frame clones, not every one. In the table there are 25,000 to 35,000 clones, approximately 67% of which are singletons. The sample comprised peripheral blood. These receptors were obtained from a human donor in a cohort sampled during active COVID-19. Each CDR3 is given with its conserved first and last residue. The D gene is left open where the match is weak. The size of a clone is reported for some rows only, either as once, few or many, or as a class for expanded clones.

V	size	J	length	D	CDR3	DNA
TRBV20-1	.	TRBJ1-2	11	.	CSARDGEGYTF	TGCAGTGCTAGGGACGGGGAGGGCTACACCTTC
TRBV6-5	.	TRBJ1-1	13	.	CASPDRLNTEAFF	TGTGCCAGCCCGGACAGATTGAACACTGAAGCTTTCTTT
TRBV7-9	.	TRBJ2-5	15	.	CASSLGSGDQETQYF	TGTGCCAGCAGCTTAGGTTCAGGCGACCAAGAGACCCAGTACTTC
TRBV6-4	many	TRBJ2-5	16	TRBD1	CASSEGPGGLQETQYF	TGTGCCAGCAGTGAGGGACCAGGGGGCCTACAAGAGACCCAGTACTTC
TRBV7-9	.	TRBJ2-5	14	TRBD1	CASSLVGTGVTQYF	TGTGCCAGCAGCTTAGTCGGGACAGGGGTGACCCAGTACTTC
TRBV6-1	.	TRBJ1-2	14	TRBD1	CASSDDRGLGGYTF	TGTGCCAGCAGTGACGACAGGGGTCTAGGGGGCTACACCTTC
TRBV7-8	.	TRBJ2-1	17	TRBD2	CASSLGTSFESYNEQFF	TGTGCCAGCAGCTTAGGGACTAGCTTCGAATCGTACAATGAGCAGTTCTTC
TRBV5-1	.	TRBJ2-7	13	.	CASSLAGVYEQYF	TGCGCCAGCAGCTTGGCAGGGGTATACGAGCAGTACTTC
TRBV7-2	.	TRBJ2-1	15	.	CASSWGDRPHNEQFF	TGTGCCAGCAGCTGGGGAGACAGGCCCCACAATGAGCAGTTCTTC
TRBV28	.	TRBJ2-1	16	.	CASSWVYNGIDNEQFF	TGTGCCAGCAGTTGGGTATACAACGGGATAGACAATGAGCAGTTCTTC
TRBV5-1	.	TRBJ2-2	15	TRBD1	CASRADRGFTGELFF	TGCGCCAGCCGGGCGGACAGGGGTTTTACCGGGGAGCTGTTTTTT